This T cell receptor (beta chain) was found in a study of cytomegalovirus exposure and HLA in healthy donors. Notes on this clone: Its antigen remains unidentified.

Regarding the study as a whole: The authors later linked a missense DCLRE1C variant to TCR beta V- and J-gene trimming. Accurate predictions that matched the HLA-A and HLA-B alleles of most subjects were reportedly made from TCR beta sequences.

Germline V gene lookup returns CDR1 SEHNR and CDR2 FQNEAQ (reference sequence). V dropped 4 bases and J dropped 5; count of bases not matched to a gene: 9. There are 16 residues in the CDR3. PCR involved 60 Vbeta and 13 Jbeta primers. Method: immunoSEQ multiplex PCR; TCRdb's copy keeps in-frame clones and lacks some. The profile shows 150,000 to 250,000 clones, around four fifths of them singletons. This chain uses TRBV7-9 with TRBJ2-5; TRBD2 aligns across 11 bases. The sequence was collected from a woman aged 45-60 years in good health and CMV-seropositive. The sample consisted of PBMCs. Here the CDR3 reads CASSSTGTSGSETQYF. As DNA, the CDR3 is TGTGCCAGCAGCTCCACCGGGACTAGCGGCTCCGAGACCCAGTACTTC. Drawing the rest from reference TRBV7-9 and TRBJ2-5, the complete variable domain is DTGVSQNPRHKITKRGQNVTFRCDPISEHNRLYWYRQTLGQGPEFLTYFQNEAQLEKSRLLSDRFSAERPKGSFSTLEIQRTEQGDSAMYLCASSSTGTSGSETQYFGPGTRLLVL.